This T cell receptor beta chain is drawn from a study of long-term antiretroviral therapy in people with HIV. The CDR3 covers 11 residues. Survey level was the resolution at which the v3.0 immunoSEQ assay ran. This table comes from immunoSEQ multiplex PCR, and its TCRdb copy is limited to in-frame clones, with some not included. The profile shows about 15,000 clones, approximately 80% of them singletons. Source: unsorted PBMCs, taken just before starting antiretroviral therapy. This sequence joins TRBV12-1 and TRBJ2-4. TRBV12-1 constitutes a pseudogene. The clonotype comes from a man between 35 and 55 years old with HIV. The CDR3 sequence is CASSFENIQYF. CDR3 nucleotides: TGTGCCAGCAGCTTTGAAAACATTCAGTACTTC.